This T cell receptor (beta chain) comes out of a study of blood T cell repertoires in COVID-19 (dated by TCRdb to 2018 to 2020). Context from the whole study: Collaborator samples came from the United States, Italy and Spain and covered acute and convalescent phases of COVID-19. The repertoires were released in a freely available public database meant as a resource for research on the immune response to SARS-CoV-2. Samples were obtained from the ongoing ImmuneRACE study (first 160 participants) and from 1,200 or so subjects provided by 6 global collaborators. The prospective study material was composed of cDNA or gDNA derived from T cells, B-cell-depleted T cells, or PBMCs. Where available, HLA class I and class II types were obtained from metadata supplied by the sample provider rather than from assay-based typing. Subjects who had been exposed to COVID-19, were actively infected with it, or had recovered from it provided the deeply sampled blood TCRbeta repertoires that made up the dataset. The sample metadata nearly always contained a de-identified subject ID, COVID-19 status, age in years and sex. Overall results and qualifications from the work: The quantity of clinical and demographic metadata differed by source and by participant and was supplied without curation.

In the prospective study, participants were roughly 18 to 100 years old, resided in approximately 22 geographic areas of the United States, and were enrolled through a virtual design. Cohort assignment in the prospective study relied on participant-reported clinical history from a screening survey and a study questionnaire. ImmuneRACE Cohort 3 recovered participants were defined by two consecutive negative NP/OP PCR tests, healthcare professional clearance, or symptom resolution. Mobile phlebotomists in the prospective study collected whole blood, serum and a nasopharyngeal or oropharyngeal swab from every participant. Participants in the prospective study had the option to provide additional blood draws and questionnaires over an approximately 2-month period. Before DNA extraction, blood samples from the prospective study were shipped at room temperature or frozen. From a lookup of the germline V gene, CDR1 and CDR2 are SGHVS and FQNEAQ. The CDR3 sequence holds 17 residues, the cysteine and phenylalanine included. Kept here is only the CDR3 DNA, which spans 51 bases and is read in frame from base 1. V ends up 5 bases short and J 8 bases short, with an unmatched junction base count of 15.

On this clone itself: Its antigen specificity is not known. Base quality data are lacking; no much larger clone is found one base away.

The immunoSEQ Assay, a bias-controlled multiplex PCR, was used to amplify TCRbeta CDR3 regions from genomic DNA. In the authors' own workflow: Nucleated cell counts per sample were estimated from amplification of reference gene primers within the assay. To quantify the absolute abundance of each unique TCRbeta CDR3 rearrangement, sequence reads were collapsed and filtered. For each sample, productive Simpson clonality was calculated as the square root of Simpson's diversity index across productive rearrangements. The table was pulled from immuneACCESS by TCRdb, which kept in-frame rearrangements only. Such tables lose some clones; where checked, under half of the loss comes from unresolved V genes, and the rest has no known cause. The V and J calls and clone size were taken over from that table, and D and trimming were inferred from the DNA. Within this sample are 200,000 to 250,000 clones, with around four fifths of them counted one time only. Clones ranked in the top ten supply nearly 9.5% of the sample.

What was sequenced was PBMCs or T cells enriched from blood (not recorded which). The rearranged chain carries TRBV7-8 and TRBJ1-6; a stretch of 7 junction bases matches TRBD1. This TCR derives from a man aged 40-49 years who had recovered from COVID-19. The CDR3 region has the sequence CASSHRGREGAYSPLHF. The nucleotide sequence is given as TGTGCCAGCAGCCACAGGGGAAGAGAGGGGGCTTATTCACCCCTCCACTTT. The reference TRBV7-8 and TRBJ1-6 proteins fill in what lies around the CDR3, so the full variable domain reads GAGVSQSPRYKVAKRGQDVALRCDPISGHVSLFWYQQALGQGPEFLTYFQNEAQLDKSGLPSDRFFAERPEGSVSTLKIQRTQQEDSAVYLCASSHRGREGAYSPLHFGNGTRLTVT.